The TCR beta chain described here comes from a study of blood T cell repertoires in COVID-19. Study-level background: Sample material is recorded as cDNA or gDNA derived from T cells, B-cell-depleted T cells, or PBMCs.

Germline V gives CDR1 LNHDA, CDR2 SQIVND (reference sequence). This CDR3 contains 18 residues. The V gene end was trimmed by 7 bases and the J gene end by 0 bases; junction bases not matched to a gene: 15. Sequenced by immunoSEQ multiplex PCR; TCRdb stores in-frame clones only, minus some. Altogether under 250,000 clones are present, 86% being singletons, with the ten largest covering about 9.9%. The chain uses TRBV19 and TRBJ1-3, with 7 bases fitting TRBD1. Specimen: peripheral blood. The sequence derives from a man aged 45-60 years with COVID-19, enrolled during active disease. In DNA form, the CDR3 reads TGTGCCAGTACGCTGGGACAGTTTGAAGGTTACTCTGGAAACACCATATATTTT. Protein product: CASTLGQFEGYSGNTIYF.